This T cell receptor (beta chain) was identified in a study of cytomegalovirus exposure and HLA in healthy donors. The PCR used 60 Vbeta and 13 Jbeta primers. The assay was immunoSEQ multiplex PCR, and TCRdb's table has in-frame clones only and misses some. The profile shows 130,000 or so clones, less than 85% of them singletons. Among the donors, all were healthy bone marrow donors. The CDR3 loop spans 14 amino acids. Germline loops: CDR1 SGHDN, CDR2 FVKESK. As regards this clone: The antigen is unknown.

Regarding the study as a whole: Donors were assumed by presence/absence analyses to have roughly uniform sequencing depth.

This sequence was found in a man in his forties in good health and CMV-seronegative. The sample taken for sequencing was PBMCs. J is TRBJ2-5 and V is TRBV14, with a possible D match to TRBD1 (6 bases). The last part of the DNA fits TRBJ2-7 better; the J call may be wrong. CDR3 bases: TGTGCCAGCAGCCGGGCAGGGGTAGTCTACGAGCAGTACTTC. Protein sequence: CASSRAGVVYEQYF.